The 23 T cell receptor beta chains below were found in one sample sequenced in a study of T cells in Graves' hyperthyroidism and ophthalmopathy. The investigators amplified TCR beta CDR3 regions from RNA transcripts. HTBI primers were used for first-round RT-PCR of the TCR CDR3. TCRdb processed the multiplex PCR reads anew with MiXCR; each CDR3 protein has one entry. The table shows approximately 210,000 distinct CDR3 sequences, with about a sixth occurring only once. The sequenced sample was blood. These receptors were collected from a man aged 50 or older with Graves' hyperthyroidism.

This clonotype was seen ten or more times. The genes are TRBV9 and TRBJ2-1; TRBD2 agrees at 13 bases. V was pared by 0 bases and J by 4 bases, with 1 base of the junction left unmatched. This CDR3 is built from 16 residues. Germline V gene data show CDR1 as SGDLS and CDR2 as YYNGEE. The CDR3 spells CASSVGTSGSYNEQFF. In DNA form, the CDR3 reads TGTGCCAGCAGCGTAGGGACTAGCGGGAGTTACAATGAGCAGTTCTTC.

Only a few counts were recorded for this clonotype. Possible read error: a much larger clone is one base away. The rearrangement uses TRBV3-1 and TRBJ2-5; unclear D gene. V gave up 7 bases and J gave up 5 bases, with 17 bases separating them. CDR3 length equals 14 residues. Germline CDR1 LGHDT, CDR2 YNNKEL (reference sequence). CDR3 protein: CASTACDRRETQYF. CDR3 sequence (DNA): TGTGCCAGCACCGCGTGCGACCGACGTGAGACCCAGTACTTC.

V and J are TRBV20-1 and TRBJ2-1, with TRBD1 matching over 10 bases. The CDR3 is made up of 13 amino acids. CDR1 and CDR2 (germline): DFQATT, SNEGSKA (reference sequence). V trimming: 6 bases; J trimming: 15 bases; junction bases outside the gene matches: 14. The CDR3 region is CSATGQGNVLRFF. In DNA form, the CDR3 reads TGCAGTGCCACGGGACAGGGGAATGTTTTGCGGTTCTTC.

This clonotype was seen repeatedly, ten times or more. The rearrangement uses TRBV12-3 or TRBV12-4 and TRBJ2-7, with D perhaps matching TRBD1 (6 bases). V was clipped by 5 bases and J by 5 bases, with 16 bases between them. The CDR3 sequence is 14 residues long. Written as DNA, the CDR3 is TGTGCCAGCAGTCAACAGGGTCCGATCCACGAGCAGTACTTC. This codes for CASSQQGPIHEQYF.

This clonotype was seen ten or more times. The genes are TRBV6-5 and TRBJ2-7; TRBD1 might be the D (5 bases). CDR1 is MNHEY and CDR2 is SVGAGI in the germline V gene. The length of the CDR3 is 13 residues. V lost 1 base and J 5 bases, leaving 9 bases between the germline ends. The CDR3 region is CASSYLQGDEQYF. CDR3 nucleotide sequence: TGTGCCAGCAGTTACTTGCAGGGTGACGAGCAGTACTTC.

For this clonotype: An end of the junction differs from the germline gene, which may be a read error. The gene calls are TRBV24-1 and TRBJ2-3; a weak D match, TRBD2 (6 bases). Germline CDR1 and CDR2: KGHDR and SFDVKD. The CDR3 sequence is 16 residues long. CDR3 DNA sequence: TGTACCACCAGTGACCCGGGACTGGAAGGCACAGATACGCAGTATTTT. Its protein product is CTTSDPGLEGTDTQYF.

On this clonotype itself: It may be a read error: a sequence one base away is much more abundant. The chain has TRBV28 and TRBJ2-1; 8 nucleotides agree with TRBD2. Germline CDR1 and CDR2: MDHEN and SYDVKM. This CDR3 has 15 amino acids. DNA of the CDR3: TGTGCCAGCAGTCCCAGCGGGAGAGGGGGGAATGAGCAGTCCTTC. It translates to CASSPSGRGGNEQSF.

The J gene is TRBJ1-1, the V gene TRBV10-3, with D unresolved. From germline, CDR1 is ENHRY and CDR2 SYGVKD. CDR3 length: 13 residues. The V end lost 7 bases, the J end lost 2 bases, and 11 bases lay between the germline ends. CDR3 protein: CAIKPVGNTEAFF. CDR3 in DNA: TGTGCCATCAAGCCGGTTGGTAACACTGAAGCTTTCTTT.

At least ten counts were recorded for this clonotype. The chain combines TRBV11-2 with TRBJ1-1, with D hard to call. The CDR3 extends over 13 amino acids. V lost 4 bases, J lost 2 bases, and 8 bases lay in between. Germline V gene data show CDR1 as SGHAT and CDR2 as FQNNGV. DNA of the CDR3: TGTGCCAGCAGCTGGGCCGGTAACACTGAAGCTTTCTTT. This encodes CASSWAGNTEAFF.

This clonotype was seen ten or more times. The rearrangement links TRBV20-1 to TRBJ2-3, with 8 bases identical to TRBD2. The CDR3 extends over 13 amino acids. V trimming: 6 bases; J trimming: 2 bases; junction bases outside the gene matches: 4. Germline-derived CDR1 and CDR2 are DFQATT and SNEGSKA (reference sequence). CDR3 protein: CSAPAGATDTQYF. DNA for the CDR3: TGCAGTGCCCCAGCGGGAGCCACAGATACGCAGTATTTT.

This clonotype was counted ten times or more. J is TRBJ1-1 and V is TRBV11-2; D perhaps matches TRBD1 (5 bases). V was cut by 0 bases and J by 7 bases, with 21 bases left in between. The germline CDR1 and CDR2 sequences are SGHAT and FQNNGV. CDR3 length equals 17 residues. The DNA for the CDR3 is TGTGCCAGCAGCTTAGAGACAAGGCCGGGGGTTTCGAATGAAGCTTTCTTT. Residues: CASSLETRPGVSNEAFF.

The table lists this clonotype with a few counts. The chain is built from TRBV6-1 and TRBJ2-2; D is uncertain. The V gene's germline CDR1 is MNHNS and CDR2 SASEGT. The ends were cut back, 8 bases at V and 5 bases at J, with 9 bases in the middle. This CDR3 comprises 12 residues. Written as DNA, the CDR3 is TGTGCCAGCGGGCCCCTTACCGGGGAGCTGTTTTTT. Its protein product is CASGPLTGELFF.

This clonotype has just a few counts. This chain joins TRBV12-3 or TRBV12-4 and TRBJ1-3; D gene uncertain. The CDR3 is 14 amino acids. Trimming left V 3 bases short and J 0 bases short, with 6 bases between. CDR3 sequence reads: CASSFSSSGNTIYF. The CDR3 DNA follows: TGTGCCAGCAGTTTCTCCAGCTCTGGAAACACCATATATTTT.

This clonotype was seen repeatedly, ten times or more. The chain employs TRBV12-3 or TRBV12-4 and TRBJ2-3; tentative D call: TRBD2 (7 bases). The CDR3 totals 16 residues. Trimming took off 6 bases at V and 1 base at J, with 17 bases between the two ends. This CDR3 is CASSRGGGDRTDTQYF. The CDR3 nucleotides read TGTGCCAGCAGCCGAGGGGGGGGAGACCGCACAGATACGCAGTATTTT.

This clonotype was picked up many times. The chain uses TRBV5-1 and TRBJ2-1; D unclear. This CDR3 spans 13 amino acids. The ends were cut back, 0 bases at V and 5 bases at J, with 6 bases in the middle. Germline CDR1 SGHRS, CDR2 YFSETQ. CDR3 coding DNA: TGCGCCAGCAGCTTGGATGCCCACAATGAGCAGTTCTTC. This encodes CASSLDAHNEQFF.

The genes are TRBV20-1 and TRBJ2-5; TRBD2 agrees at 7 bases. The CDR3 is made up of 17 amino acids. The V and J ends lost 0 bases and 1 base, in that order; junction bases with no gene match: 11. CDR1 is DFQATT, CDR2 SNEGSKA, per germline (reference sequence). The CDR3 protein is CSARDPSGREFQETQYF. CDR3 nucleotides: TGCAGTGCTAGAGATCCCTCGGGGCGGGAGTTCCAAGAGACCCAGTACTTC.

The rearrangement uses TRBV24-1 and TRBJ2-5; D might be TRBD2 (5 bases). The germline V and J ends were trimmed by 5 bases and 4 bases, with 16 bases remaining between them. Germline values: CDR1 KGHDR, CDR2 SFDVKD. The CDR3 has 15 residues. The CDR3 DNA sequence: TGTGCCACCAGTGGAGGGTTAGGGAAGGGAGAGACCCAGTACTTC. This gives the protein CATSGGLGKGETQYF.

This clonotype was observed many times. The CDR3 loop reads CASSPGRRGHEQFF. The CDR3, as DNA: TGTGCCAGCAGCCCTGGTCGCCGAGGTCATGAGCAGTTCTTC. The chain links TRBV9 to TRBJ2-1; D is unclear. V shed 4 bases and J shed 8 bases, with 16 bases lying between them. The CDR3 has 14 residues. Germline V gene sequence: CDR1 SGDLS, CDR2 YYNGEE.

The V gene is TRBV20-1, the J gene TRBJ2-2; the match to TRBD2 covers 8 bases. Trimming cost V 4 bases and J 4 bases; bases outside gene matches: 8. The CDR3 is 15 amino acids. Germline V gene lookup returns CDR1 DFQATT and CDR2 SNEGSKA (reference sequence). This chain's CDR3 is CSAIPSGSFTGELFF. CDR3 sequence (DNA): TGCAGTGCTATCCCCAGCGGGAGCTTCACCGGGGAGCTGTTTTTT.

This clonotype was observed at least ten times. This chain joins TRBV5-1 and TRBJ1-1, with unresolved D. CDR3 length: 16 amino acids. Between the trimmed V and J ends, which lost 0 bases and 3 bases, there was a span of 15 bases. Germline CDR1 and CDR2: SGHRS and YFSETQ. This CDR3 is CASSLDTRPTHTEAFF. The CDR3 region has the DNA TGCGCCAGCAGCTTGGATACCCGACCCACTCACACTGAAGCTTTCTTT.

This clonotype was recorded many times. The chain uses TRBV18 and TRBJ2-1; maybe TRBD2 (5 bases). The CDR3 covers 13 residues. Trimming took off 6 bases at V and 5 bases at J, with 11 bases between the two ends. Germline V lookup: CDR1 KGHSH, CDR2 LQKENI. The CDR3 DNA reads TGTGCCAGCTCGGAAGGACTGCACAATGAGCAGTTCTTC. This translates into CASSEGLHNEQFF.

In this sample, this clonotype turned up a few times. The rearrangement links TRBV6-6 to TRBJ2-7, with 8 bases aligning to TRBD2. The CDR3 runs 15 residues. V was clipped by 0 bases and J by 6 bases; unmatched bases: 7. Germline values: CDR1 MNHNY, CDR2 SVGAGI (reference sequence). The CDR3 loop is CASSYSTSAPREQYF. The DNA for the CDR3 is TGTGCCAGCAGTTACTCGACTAGCGCCCCTCGCGAGCAGTACTTC.

A remark on this clonotype: A much larger clone sits a single nucleotide away, making a read error possible. The V call is TRBV12-5, the J call TRBJ1-6; D call uncertain. Trimming removed 1 base from V and 9 bases from J, with 10 bases in between. Germline V gene sequence: CDR1 LGHNT, CDR2 FRNRAP. CDR3 length: 14 amino acids. The CDR3 loop reads CASGLAGRGSPLHF. The DNA for the CDR3 is TGTGCTAGTGGTTTGGCGGGCCGGGGTTCACCCCTCCACTTT.